These 4 T cell receptor beta chains were sequenced from one sample in a study of STAT5B mutations in CD4+ large granular lymphocyte leukemia. The method was immunoSEQ multiplex PCR; TCRdb's version includes in-frame clones alone and lacks a portion of them. The sample carries around 31,000 clones, 65% to 75% recorded once. The material sequenced was CD4+ T cells from blood buffy coats. Receptors originate from a human donor in good health.

The gene calls are TRBV7-6 and TRBJ1-1; 10 bases align to TRBD1. The CDR3 runs 15 residues. V was clipped by 4 bases and J by 8 bases; unmatched bases: 10. CDR1 and CDR2 from the germline V gene are SGHVS and FNYEAQ. For the CDR3, the DNA is TGTGCCAGCAGCTCTAGGGGGACAGGGGCGGGCGAAGCTTTCTTT. It yields the protein CASSSRGTGAGEAFF.

The CDR3, as DNA: TGTGCCAGCAGTCCCGTCGGGGAGCTGTTTTTT. Translating gives CASSPVGELFF. V gene TRBV28 combines with J gene TRBJ2-2; D call uncertain. V was clipped by 5 bases and J by 7 bases, with 5 bases between them. Germline assignment: CDR1 MDHEN and CDR2 SYDVKM. The CDR3 totals 11 residues.

V gene TRBV11-2 combines with J gene TRBJ2-3; TRBD1 matches at 7 bases. The CDR3 runs to 15 residues. Germline lookup yields CDR1 SGHAT and CDR2 FQNNGV. J gave up 6 bases and V 5 bases, and 11 bases lay outside the gene matches. This CDR3 is CASSQNPTGMDTQYF. CDR3 bases: TGTGCCAGCAGCCAAAACCCGACAGGGATGGATACGCAGTATTTT.

This clone was observed a few times. The chain couples TRBV5-1 to TRBJ1-1; D gene unclear. CDR3 length equals 13 residues. V shed 0 bases and J shed 4 bases, with 7 bases lying between them. Germline V lookup: CDR1 SGHRS, CDR2 YFSETQ. CDR3 amino acids: CASSLDISTEAFF. The DNA of the CDR3 is TGCGCCAGCAGCTTGGATATATCCACTGAAGCTTTCTTT.